The source of this T cell receptor (beta chain) is a study of T cells in Graves' hyperthyroidism and ophthalmopathy. Template material for amplifying TCR beta CDR3 regions consisted of RNA transcripts. A set of HTBI primers served as the primers for a first-round RT-PCR of the TCR CDR3. Via MiXCR, TCRdb re-called the multiplex PCR reads, giving one row per CDR3 protein. Here the sample spans about 640,000 distinct CDR3 sequences, less than 25% being singletons. Sequenced: blood. The origin of this receptor is a young man with Graves' ophthalmopathy.

The CDR3, as DNA: TGTGCCAGCACCCCTAGCGGGAGATCGGGGGAGCAGTACTTC. Protein product: CASTPSGRSGEQYF. The chain couples TRBV6-1 to TRBJ2-7, with 10 bases that match TRBD2. Unmatched junction bases numbered 10, after V lost 7 bases and J lost 7 bases. This CDR3 region has 14 residues. CDR1 MNHNS and CDR2 SASEGT come from the germline V gene.